Sequencing of this T cell receptor (beta chain) was carried out in a study of blood T cell repertoires in COVID-19. This clone was found a few times. Measured with immunoSEQ multiplex PCR; TCRdb has only the in-frame clones, and not every one. The profile covers under 400,000 clones, with around 87% appearing a single time and 8% to 13% taken by the ten largest. V dropped 5 bases and J dropped 6; count of bases not matched to a gene: 5. The CDR3 length is 13 residues. Germline lookup yields CDR1 MNHEY and CDR2 SVGEGT. The clonotype comes from a woman aged 30 to 39 with COVID-19, enrolled during active disease. What was sequenced was peripheral blood. The rearrangement uses TRBV6-2 or TRBV6-3 and TRBJ1-2, with TRBD1 matching over 8 bases. DNA of the CDR3: TGTGCCAGCAGTCATCGGACAGGGCATGGCTACACCTTC. It yields the protein CASSHRTGHGYTF.